This T cell receptor beta chain was sequenced during a study of beta chain features in type 1 diabetes. Overall study context: Healthy donors resembled patients in age, gender and cell yields. Findings and limits, study-wide: Significant though moderate, a shortening of TCRB CDR3s appeared in all four CD4+ subsets of Type 1 diabetes patients.

CDR3 length: 15 amino acids. With V trimmed by 11 bases and J by 6 bases, 14 bases remained unmatched. Germline CDR1 reads SGHTA; CDR2 reads FQGTGA. Of the isolated RNA, all was reverse transcribed, and so the sequenced material was expressed TCRB transcripts. Sequencing was performed with immunoSEQ multiplex PCR; in TCRdb, only in-frame clones are kept and a portion is missing. In the table there are about 160,000 clones, roughly 10% of which are singletons. Naive, central memory, regulatory and stem cell-like memory cells within the CD4+ compartment were sorted using CD45RO/CCR7/CD25/CD127/CD95/CD27. About this clone itself: Its antigen is not identified.

The chain carries TRBV7-3 and TRBJ2-3; TRBD2 agrees at 10 bases. The sequenced material came from central memory CD4+ T cells from blood. The TCR originated in a woman in her twenties or thirties with type 1 diabetes. CDR3 in DNA: TGTGCCTCCACCCCCTTAGCGGGAGGTATCGATACGCAGTATTTT. Its translation is CASTPLAGGIDTQYF.